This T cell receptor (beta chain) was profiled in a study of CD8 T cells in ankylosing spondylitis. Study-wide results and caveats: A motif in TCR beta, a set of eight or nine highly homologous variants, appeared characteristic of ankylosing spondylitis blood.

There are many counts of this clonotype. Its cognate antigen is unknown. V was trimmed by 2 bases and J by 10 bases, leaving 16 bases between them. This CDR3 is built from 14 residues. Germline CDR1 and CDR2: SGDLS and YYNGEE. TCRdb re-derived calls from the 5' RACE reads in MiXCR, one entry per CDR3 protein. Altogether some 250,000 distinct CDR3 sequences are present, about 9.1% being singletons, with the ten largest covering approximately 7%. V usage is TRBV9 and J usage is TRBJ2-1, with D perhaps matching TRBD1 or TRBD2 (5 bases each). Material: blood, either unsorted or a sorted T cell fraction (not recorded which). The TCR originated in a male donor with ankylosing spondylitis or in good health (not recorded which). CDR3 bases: TGTGCCAGCAGCGTTCGGACTGCCGCAGGGGAGCAGTTCTTC. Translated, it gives CASSVRTAAGEQFF.